The next 12 T cell receptor beta chains were all read from a single sample in a study of patients and donors after allogeneic stem cell transplantation. MiXCR, run by TCRdb on the RT-PCR reads, gives a single entry per CDR3 protein. The data hold roughly 200,000 distinct CDR3 sequences, with 35% to 45% observed a single time. Sequencing was performed on blood, either unsorted or a sorted T cell fraction (not recorded which). The receptor set was obtained from a human donor who was either an allogeneic HSCT recipient or a stem cell or donor lymphocyte infusion donor (not recorded which). It is not recorded whose cells these are; they may come from a transplant donor.

V usage is TRBV18 and J usage is TRBJ1-5; D may be TRBD1 (5 bases). CDR1 KGHSH and CDR2 LQKENI come from the germline V gene. CDR3 size: 15 residues. Deletions cut 3 bases from V and 5 bases from J, with 14 bases between. CDR3 in amino acids: CASSPSGDRYQPQHF. As DNA, the CDR3 is TGTGCCAGCTCACCGTCCGGGGACCGATATCAGCCCCAGCATTTT.

This clonotype was recorded once. The chain employs TRBV20-1 and TRBJ1-2; maybe TRBD1 (6 bases). Germline lookup yields CDR1 DFQATT and CDR2 SNEGSKA (reference sequence). CDR3 length: 16 residues. The V gene lost 5 bases and the J gene lost 4 bases, with 23 bases spanning the gap. CDR3 DNA sequence: TGCAGTGCTGAACCCAGTCGTCAGGGGAAGGGCTATGGCTACACCTTC. This translates into CSAEPSRQGKGYGYTF.

This clonotype was detected only a few times. As DNA, the CDR3 is TGTGCCAGCAGTCCCCTTAGCACTGAAGCTTTCTTT. Residues: CASSPLSTEAFF. The chain joins TRBV6-6 to TRBJ1-1; D gene uncertain. The germline gives CDR1 MNHNY, CDR2 SVGAGI (reference sequence). There are 12 residues in the CDR3. Trimming stripped 5 bases from V and 4 bases from J, with 8 bases between.

CDR3 in DNA: TGTGCCAGCAGTTTTGACGGTTTAACTAATGAAAAACTGTTTTTT. Translation gives CASSFDGLTNEKLFF. The chain links TRBV12-3 or TRBV12-4 to TRBJ1-4; no reliable D call. Trimming left V 3 bases short and J 1 base short, with 9 bases between. CDR3 length: 15 residues.

This clonotype was seen a few times. This chain connects TRBV5-1 to TRBJ2-1; weak D call: TRBD2 (6 bases). Germline V lookup: CDR1 SGHRS, CDR2 YFSETQ. The CDR3 runs 15 residues. V lost 5 bases, J lost 8 bases, and 20 bases lay in between. The CDR3: CASSGGPLVRDEQFF. The CDR3 coding sequence is TGCGCCAGCAGTGGAGGGCCCCTTGTGAGGGATGAGCAGTTCTTC.

In the case of this clonotype: A read error may produce the germline difference seen at one junction end. V and J are TRBV3-1 and TRBJ2-5, with 10 bases aligning to TRBD2. In germline, CDR1 is LGHDT, CDR2 YNNKEL (reference sequence). The CDR3 extends over 12 amino acids. The CDR3 reads CASSPRTSGLLF. The CDR3 DNA reads as TGTGCCAGCAGCCCTCGGACTAGCGGCCTTTTATTC.

This rearrangement joins TRBV6-6 to TRBJ2-2; tentative D call: TRBD1 (5 bases). Germline V lookup: CDR1 MNHNY, CDR2 SVGAGI (reference sequence). V lost 0 bases and J lost 2, with 13 bases in between. The CDR3 is 17 residues long. DNA of the CDR3: TGTGCCAGCAGTTACTCAATGGGCAGGGCCAACACCGGGGAGCTGTTTTTT. Translated, it gives CASSYSMGRANTGELFF.

The CDR3 region is CASSPYLVSTDTQYF. The CDR3 DNA reads as TGTGCCAGCAGCCCGTACTTGGTTAGCACAGATACGCAGTATTTT. V usage is TRBV12-3 or TRBV12-4 and J usage is TRBJ2-3; D is unclear. The ends were cut back, 6 bases at V and 0 bases at J, with 13 bases in the middle. The CDR3 is 15 amino acids.

J is TRBJ1-5 and V is TRBV4-2; weak D call: TRBD1 (5 bases). The germline CDR1 and CDR2 sequences are LGHNA and YNFKEQ. The CDR3 totals 17 residues. V lost 2 bases and J lost 3, with 17 bases in between. The CDR3 DNA is TGTGCCAGCAGCCAATCTGGACTGGACAACTACAATCAGCCCCAGCATTTT. This codes for CASSQSGLDNYNQPQHF.

This chain joins TRBV7-9 and TRBJ2-7; D is ambiguous. Germline V gives CDR1 SEHNR, CDR2 FQNEAQ (reference sequence). The V end was cut by 5 bases, the J end by 0 bases, with 14 bases between. The CDR3 consists of 15 residues. The CDR3 here is CASSHGPRNSYEQYF. The CDR3 nucleotides read TGTGCCAGCAGCCACGGACCTCGAAACTCCTACGAGCAGTACTTC.

This chain joins TRBV28 and TRBJ1-1; maybe TRBD1 (5 bases). The V end was cut by 4 bases, the J end by 0 bases, with 15 bases between. CDR1 is MDHEN, CDR2 SYDVKM, per germline. The CDR3 extends over 16 amino acids. For the CDR3, the DNA is TGTGCCAGCAGTTCCAAGACAGCGTCGATGAACACTGAAGCTTTCTTT. This encodes CASSSKTASMNTEAFF.

A few counts support this clonotype. This chain joins TRBV4-3 and TRBJ1-1, with a possible D match to TRBD1 (6 bases). V gave up 1 base and J gave up 4 bases, with 16 bases separating them. The CDR3 totals 16 residues. Germline CDR1 reads LGHNA; CDR2 reads YSLEER. The CDR3 DNA follows: TGCGCCAGCAGCCAAGCGGTGAACAGGGTGTTCACTGAAGCTTTCTTT. This translates into CASSQAVNRVFTEAFF.